Below are 2 T cell receptor beta chains sequenced from a single sample in a study of CD8+CD57+ T cells in acquired aplastic anemia. For CDR3 and TCR beta VDJ profiling, genomic DNA was the template used. MiXCR was run by TCRdb on the reads, yielding one entry per CDR3 protein. The repertoire holds 65,000 to 85,000 distinct CDR3 sequences, with around 50% as singletons. The source material was sorted CD4+, CD8+, or CD8+CD57+ T cells (not recorded which) from PBMCs. Receptor source: a human donor in good health, serving as a control.

This clonotype was counted many times. A read error may explain this, as a much larger clone is one base away. The genes are TRBV9 and TRBJ2-1; the D gene is possibly TRBD2 (5 bases). Trimming removed 0 bases at V and 6 bases at J, with 13 bases between. CDR1 is SGDLS, CDR2 YYNGEE, per germline. This CDR3 comprises 15 residues. DNA for the CDR3: TGTGCCAGCAGCGTAGGTGGCGGGTCAGGCAATGAGCAGTTCTTC. This codes for CASSVGGGSGNEQFF.

V gene TRBV4-2 combines with J gene TRBJ1-5; D not resolved. The CDR3 spans 13 residues. V was shortened by 4 bases and J by 5 bases, with 9 bases between the two germline ends. Per germline, CDR1 LGHNA and CDR2 YNFKEQ. CDR3 in amino acids: CASSPSGDQPQHF. CDR3 DNA sequence: TGTGCCAGCAGCCCTAGCGGGGATCAGCCCCAGCATTTT.